This TCR beta chain was identified during a study of blood T cell repertoires in COVID-19. Study in general: Sample material is recorded as cDNA or gDNA derived from T cells, B-cell-depleted T cells, or PBMCs.

This clone showed up just once. The authors' processing: Quantification of nucleated cells was approximated via reference gene primer amplification. Only in-frame clones appear in the TCRdb table, and some are missing; sequencing was by immunoSEQ multiplex PCR. V and J calls and clone size are those listed in that table; D and trimming were worked out from the DNA. The top ten clones hold under 25% of a sample with over 150,000 clones, about 90% of them seen once. The sequenced sample was peripheral blood. This clonotype originated in a man in his sixties or seventies with active or convalescent COVID-19.

The CDR3 DNA follows: TGTGCCAGCAGTCTAGACAGGGTAGACACCATATATTTT. It codes for CASSLDRVDTIYF. The chain carries TRBV2 and TRBJ1-3; 7 bases fit TRBD1. The CDR3 loop spans 13 amino acids. Germline lookup yields CDR1 SNHLY and CDR2 FYNNEI. With 5 bases clipped from V and 8 bases from J, the junction kept 6 bases outside the gene matches.